These 32 T cell receptor beta chains were sequenced from one sample in a study of shared clonotypes between healthy human individuals. Libraries were prepared by immunoSEQ multiplex PCR; TCRdb keeps only in-frame clonotypes and omits some of them. The sample holds approximately 650,000 clones, nearly 97% seen once. Terminally differentiated effector memory CD45RA+ cells were excluded from the naive CD8 cells, which were CD45RO-negative and positively selected for CCR7. The sequencing sample was made of naive CD8+ T cells sorted from blood. These receptors all stem from a woman aged 25 to 45 in good health.

This clone occurred a few times. This chain links TRBV29-1 with TRBJ1-1; the match to TRBD1 covers 11 bases. CDR3 size: 13 residues. Germline V gene lookup returns CDR1 SQVTM and CDR2 ANQGSEA. Losses at the gene ends were 6 bases for V and 3 bases for J; bases not matched to a gene: 3. The CDR3 spells CSVGQGADTEAFF. As DNA, the CDR3 is TGCAGCGTCGGACAGGGGGCGGACACTGAAGCTTTCTTT.

The chain carries TRBV11-2 and TRBJ2-1; no definite D call. With 5 bases removed from V and 7 bases from J, the gap between germline ends came to 12 bases. The CDR3 sequence is 13 residues long. CDR1 and CDR2 from the germline V gene are SGHAT and FQNNGV. DNA of the CDR3: TGTGCCAGCAGCGAACACGACTTGAATGAGCAGTTCTTC. Translated, it gives CASSEHDLNEQFF. The full variable domain, completed using reference TRBV11-2 and TRBJ2-1, is EAGVAQSPRYKIIEKRQSVAFWCNPISGHATLYWYQQILGQGPKLLIQFQNNGVVDDSQLPKDRFSAERLKGVDSTLKIQPAKLEDSAVYLCASSEHDLNEQFFGPGTRLTVL.

V usage is TRBV9 and J usage is TRBJ2-1; maybe TRBD2 (6 bases). The CDR3 extends over 14 amino acids. Between the trimmed V and J ends, which lost 2 bases and 9 bases, there was a span of 15 bases. Germline V gene data show CDR1 as SGDLS and CDR2 as YYNGEE. Here the CDR3 DNA reads TGTGCCAGCAGCGTGCTGGGGGGAGTGGCTGAGCAGTTCTTC. It translates to CASSVLGGVAEQFF.

The J gene is TRBJ1-2, the V gene TRBV4-1; TRBD1 agrees at 7 bases. V was pared by 2 bases and J by 7 bases, with 10 bases of the junction left unmatched. This CDR3 has 15 residues. CDR1 is MGHRA and CDR2 is YSYEKL in the germline V gene. The CDR3 DNA sequence: TGCGCCAGCAGCCAATTAGGCCTCGCAGGGGGTGGCTACACCTTC. As protein: CASSQLGLAGGGYTF.

The rearrangement uses TRBV5-4 and TRBJ2-7, with a tentative D call TRBD2 (6 bases). This CDR3 region has 14 residues. Trimming took off 4 bases at V and 3 bases at J, with 14 bases between the two ends. The V gene's germline CDR1 is SGHNT and CDR2 YYREEE (reference sequence). CDR3 loop: CASSIAEGGYEQYF. In DNA, the CDR3 is TGTGCCAGCAGCATAGCGGAGGGAGGCTACGAGCAGTACTTC.

This clone has a single count. V usage is TRBV27 and J usage is TRBJ2-5; possibly TRBD1 or TRBD2 for D (5 bases each). Trimming removed 3 bases from V and 1 base from J, with 9 bases in between. Germline V gives CDR1 MNHEY, CDR2 SMNVEV (reference sequence). The CDR3 is made up of 14 amino acids. CDR3 sequence: CASSFAGAQETQYF. In DNA form, the CDR3 reads TGTGCCAGCAGTTTCGCCGGGGCCCAAGAGACCCAGTACTTC.

The rearrangement uses TRBV2 and TRBJ2-7; tentatively, D is TRBD1 (6 bases). Germline-derived CDR1 and CDR2 are SNHLY and FYNNEI. The CDR3 covers 14 residues. V lost 9 bases to trimming and J lost 4 bases, with 19 bases between them. Written as DNA, the CDR3 is TGTGCCAGTGGCCGAGGGGACAAACTTTACGAGCAGTACTTC. It specifies CASGRGDKLYEQYF.

The chain is built from TRBV29-1 and TRBJ2-3; D is unclear. V lost 8 bases, J lost 2 bases, and 14 bases lay in between. CDR1 and CDR2 from the germline V gene are SQVTM and ANQGSEA. The CDR3 loop spans 13 amino acids. The chain's CDR3 is CSSSEANTDTQYF. CDR3 nucleotide sequence: TGCAGCTCCTCAGAGGCTAACACAGATACGCAGTATTTT.

This chain joins TRBV14 and TRBJ2-5; D might be TRBD1 (6 bases). The germline gives CDR1 SGHDN, CDR2 FVKESK. V lost 3 bases and J 5 bases, leaving 19 bases between the germline ends. This CDR3 spans 16 amino acids. The CDR3 sequence is CASSHKINRVSETQYF. The CDR3 DNA follows: TGTGCCAGCAGCCATAAGATTAACAGGGTCAGTGAGACCCAGTACTTC.

The J gene is TRBJ1-5, the V gene TRBV7-9; no firm D call. CDR1 is SEHNR and CDR2 is FQNEAQ in the germline V gene (reference sequence). V was cut by 1 base and J by 0 bases, with 4 bases left in between. CDR3 length equals 14 residues. The DNA of the CDR3 is TGTGCCAGCAGCTTAGGTAATAGCAATCAGCCCCAGCATTTT. This codes for CASSLGNSNQPQHF. The variable domain in full, with the rest retrieved from reference TRBV7-9 and TRBJ1-5, is DTGVSQNPRHKITKRGQNVTFRCDPISEHNRLYWYRQTLGQGPEFLTYFQNEAQLEKSRLLSDRFSAERPKGSFSTLEIQRTEQGDSAMYLCASSLGNSNQPQHFGDGTRLSIL.

This clone was counted once. The rearrangement uses TRBV27 and TRBJ2-7; 8 positions agree with TRBD1. After removal of 4 bases from V and 7 bases from J, the junction contained 9 bases not matched to a gene. CDR1 is MNHEY, CDR2 SMNVEV, per germline (reference sequence). The length of the CDR3 is 14 residues. The CDR3 spells CASSSTGAVQEQYF. For the CDR3, the DNA is TGTGCCAGCAGTTCGACAGGGGCGGTGCAAGAGCAGTACTTC.

The V gene is TRBV1, the J gene TRBJ2-3; TRBD2, the D gene given by the table, was not confirmed from the DNA. TRBV1 is a pseudogene locus. This CDR3 comprises 17 residues. CDR3 DNA: TGCACCAGCAGCCAAGTACCCCCGAGGGAGTGGATAGATACGCAGTATTTT. It specifies CTSSQVPPREWIDTQYF.

The gene calls are TRBV7-9 and TRBJ2-3, with 8 bases lining up with TRBD2. CDR1 SEHNR and CDR2 FQNEAQ come from the germline V gene (reference sequence). The CDR3 runs to 15 residues. With 5 bases clipped from V and 4 bases from J, the junction kept 8 bases outside the gene matches. CDR3 DNA: TGTGCCAGCAGCCACAGCGGGAGAGTGGCAGATACGCAGTATTTT. Its translation is CASSHSGRVADTQYF.

In the case of this clone: Just one base apart from a much larger clone, this may be a read error. The chain recombines TRBV13 with TRBJ1-1, with D uncertain. The CDR3 extends over 11 amino acids. Germline values: CDR1 PRHDT, CDR2 FYEKMQ (reference sequence). The ends were cut back, 4 bases at V and 1 base at J, with 1 base in the middle. DNA for the CDR3: TGTGCCAGCAGCTCGAACACTGAAGCTTTCTTT. Its translation: CASSSNTEAFF.

The chain links TRBV5-6 to TRBJ1-2, with D perhaps matching TRBD1 (5 bases). This CDR3 is built from 13 residues. Per germline, CDR1 SGHDT and CDR2 YYEEEE. The V end lost 3 bases, the J end lost 3 bases, and 9 bases lay between the germline ends. The CDR3 nucleotides are TGTGCCAGCAGCTCTCAGGGCCACTATGGCTACACCTTC. Its protein product is CASSSQGHYGYTF.

The genes are TRBV11-1 and TRBJ1-4; tentative D call: TRBD1 (5 bases). The V end lost 5 bases, the J end lost 4 bases, and 14 bases lay between the germline ends. This CDR3 region has 15 residues. Germline V CDR1 and CDR2: SGHAT, FQDESV (reference sequence). The CDR3 protein is CASSARDDSNEKLFF. CDR3 DNA: TGTGCCAGCAGCGCGAGAGACGACAGTAATGAAAAACTGTTTTTT.

The V gene is TRBV5-1, the J gene TRBJ2-3, with 10 bases lining up with TRBD2. CDR1 SGHRS and CDR2 YFSETQ come from the germline V gene. Trimming took 5 bases from V and 4 from J; bases not matched to a gene: 13. The CDR3 covers 17 residues. The CDR3 bases are TGCGCCAGCAGTTCCGCGGGTCTAGCGGGAGTGTCAGATACGCAGTATTTT. It codes for CASSSAGLAGVSDTQYF.

As concerns this clone: Its ends do not fully match the called genes, so a read error is possible. The chain has TRBV5-1 and TRBJ2-1; D assignment may be TRBD1 or TRBD2 (5 bases each). Germline V gives CDR1 SGHRS, CDR2 YFSETQ. The CDR3 has 11 residues. The chain's CDR3 is CASSYGASEIF. CDR3 in DNA: TGCGCCAGCAGCTACGGGGCCTCTGAGATCTTC.

The J gene is TRBJ2-3, the V gene TRBV7-4; TRBD2 might be the D (6 bases). This CDR3 has 16 amino acids. Germline loops: CDR1 SGHVT, CDR2 SQSDAQ. The ends were cut back, 4 bases at V and 0 bases at J, with 14 bases in the middle. The CDR3 DNA is TGTGCCAGCAGCTCTTGGACTGCGGGGAGCACAGATACGCAGTATTTT. It codes for CASSSWTAGSTDTQYF.

This sequence joins TRBV15 and TRBJ2-3; a weak D match, TRBD2 (6 bases). V lost 2 bases and J 0 bases, leaving 12 bases between the germline ends. This CDR3 region has 16 residues. The germline CDR1 and CDR2 sequences are LNHNV and YYDKDF (reference sequence). The CDR3, as DNA: TGTGCCACCAGCAGAAGCGGGCCTAGCAGCACAGATACGCAGTATTTT. Translated: CATSRSGPSSTDTQYF.

The chain combines TRBV9 with TRBJ2-1; D is ambiguous. Trimming pared 3 bases from V and 5 bases from J, leaving 6 bases between. CDR1 and CDR2 from the germline V gene are SGDLS and YYNGEE. The CDR3 consists of 12 residues. CDR3: CASSGNHNEQFF. As DNA, the CDR3 is TGTGCCAGCAGCGGGAATCACAATGAGCAGTTCTTC.

This rearrangement joins TRBV6-1 to TRBJ1-2, with D perhaps TRBD1 (6 bases). The germline CDR1 and CDR2 sequences are MNHNS and SASEGT. The ends were cut back, 2 bases at V and 1 base at J, with 14 bases in the middle. The CDR3 consists of 16 residues. For the CDR3, the DNA is TGTGCCAGCAGTGAAAATAAGGGGGGCAGTAACTATGGCTACACCTTC. It specifies CASSENKGGSNYGYTF.

The chain recombines TRBV13 with TRBJ2-5; D is perhaps TRBD2 (5 bases). CDR3 size: 13 residues. V was trimmed by 0 bases and J by 3 bases, leaving 5 bases between them. Looked up from germline, CDR1 is PRHDT and CDR2 is FYEKMQ (reference sequence). As DNA, the CDR3 is TGTGCCAGCAGCTTAGGCGGGAAAGAGACCCAGTACTTC. Residues: CASSLGGKETQYF.

The V gene is TRBV7-9, the J gene TRBJ2-1; 8 bases are a match to TRBD1. V was clipped by 4 bases and J by 3 bases; unmatched bases: 5. The CDR3 spans 15 residues. CDR1 is SEHNR and CDR2 is FQNEAQ in the germline V gene (reference sequence). CDR3 DNA sequence: TGTGCCAGCAGCTCAGGACAGGGTGACTACAATGAGCAGTTCTTC. Protein: CASSSGQGDYNEQFF.

This chain uses TRBV4-2 with TRBJ2-5; D remains ambiguous. Germline CDR1 reads LGHNA; CDR2 reads YNFKEQ. There are 11 residues in the CDR3. With 2 bases removed from V and 2 bases from J, the gap between germline ends came to 0 bases. The CDR3, as DNA: TGTGCCAGCAGCCAACAAGAGACCCAGTACTTC. Amino acids: CASSQQETQYF.

The rearrangement uses TRBV7-2 and TRBJ2-7; D possibly corresponds to TRBD1 (6 bases). The germline CDR1 and CDR2 sequences are SGHTA and FQGNSA. This CDR3 region has 14 residues. V gave up 5 bases and J gave up 3 bases, with 14 bases separating them. The chain's CDR3 is CASSLMGALYEQYF. CDR3 DNA sequence: TGTGCCAGCAGCCTAATGGGGGCCCTCTACGAGCAGTACTTC.

The chain carries TRBV28 and TRBJ2-1; D perhaps matches TRBD2 (6 bases). CDR3 length: 16 residues. The V end was cut by 4 bases, the J end by 5 bases, with 18 bases between. From germline, CDR1 is MDHEN and CDR2 SYDVKM. The CDR3 loop is CASSSPRGGINNEQFF. The DNA of the CDR3 is TGTGCCAGCAGTTCCCCTCGCGGAGGGATAAACAATGAGCAGTTCTTC. Drawing the rest from reference TRBV28 and TRBJ2-1, the complete variable domain is DVKVTQSSRYLVKRTGEKVFLECVQDMDHENMFWYRQDPGLGLRLIYFSYDVKMKEKGDIPEGYSVSREKKERFSLILESASTNQTSMYLCASSSPRGGINNEQFFGPGTRLTVL.

The rearrangement links TRBV7-2 to TRBJ2-7; 9 nucleotides align to TRBD1. The CDR3 contains 13 residues. The germline CDR1 and CDR2 sequences are SGHTA and FQGNSA. After removal of 4 bases from V and 5 bases from J, the junction contained 3 bases not matched to a gene. CDR3 DNA: TGTGCCAGCAGCTACGGGACAGGGAACGAGCAGTACTTC. Its translation is CASSYGTGNEQYF.

This chain connects TRBV19 to TRBJ2-7, with D possibly TRBD1 on 5 matching bases. The germline gives CDR1 LNHDA, CDR2 SQIVND (reference sequence). This CDR3 contains 13 residues. Trimming took off 0 bases at V and 4 bases at J, with 7 bases between the two ends. The CDR3 loop reads CASSIDKGYEQYF. CDR3 in DNA: TGTGCCAGTAGTATAGATAAGGGGTACGAGCAGTACTTC.

This clone appeared once. The chain has TRBV28 and TRBJ2-7; TRBD2 aligns across 7 bases. This CDR3 has 15 amino acids. Germline lookup yields CDR1 MDHEN and CDR2 SYDVKM. V was clipped by 2 bases and J by 2 bases; unmatched bases: 6. The DNA for the CDR3 is TGTGCCAGCAGTTTAATGGCTAGCGGAGCCTACGAGCAGTACTTC. The encoded protein is CASSLMASGAYEQYF.

The rearrangement links TRBV6-5 to TRBJ2-5; D possibly matches TRBD1 or TRBD2 (5 bases each). Trimming cost V 7 bases and J 2 bases, with 14 bases left between them. Germline V gives CDR1 MNHEY, CDR2 SVGAGI. This CDR3 has 14 residues. CDR3 protein: CASTRVGGQETQYF. CDR3 in DNA: TGTGCCAGCACCAGAGTTGGGGGTCAAGAGACCCAGTACTTC.

This clone was recorded only once. The rearrangement joins TRBV28 to TRBJ1-3; perhaps TRBD1 as D (5 bases). Germline V lookup: CDR1 MDHEN, CDR2 SYDVKM. This CDR3 region has 15 residues. Trimming shortened V by 6 bases and J by 0 bases, and 12 bases separated the two germline ends. The CDR3 sequence: CASRGGRSSGNTIYF. The CDR3 DNA reads as TGTGCCAGCAGGGGGGGACGGAGCTCTGGAAACACCATATATTTT.